The present T cell receptor (beta chain) was sequenced within a study of blood T cells in healthy people across ages. Trimming removed 1 base from V and 4 bases from J, with 16 bases in between. The CDR3 is 16 amino acids. The germline CDR1 and CDR2 sequences are SGHTA and FQGNSA. The second PCR ran roughly 6 to 11 cycles with a sample-barcoded 5' primer and J-beta primers. TCRdb reprocessed the 5' RACE reads via MiXCR and lists one record per CDR3 protein. The table shows some 760,000 distinct CDR3 sequences, with just under 25% occurring only once. These data are also associated with another study on T cells of mothers and their children. As that report states: T cell clones that were persistent and microchimeric went undetected.

The material sequenced was blood. The receptor comes from a boy between 10 and 17 years old in good health. The V and J genes are TRBV7-2 and TRBJ1-2, with D possibly matching TRBD1 (5 bases). CDR3 sequence: CASSLGLGVLGYGYTF. In nucleotides, the CDR3 is TGTGCCAGCAGCTTAGGACTAGGGGTGCTGGGCTATGGCTACACCTTC.